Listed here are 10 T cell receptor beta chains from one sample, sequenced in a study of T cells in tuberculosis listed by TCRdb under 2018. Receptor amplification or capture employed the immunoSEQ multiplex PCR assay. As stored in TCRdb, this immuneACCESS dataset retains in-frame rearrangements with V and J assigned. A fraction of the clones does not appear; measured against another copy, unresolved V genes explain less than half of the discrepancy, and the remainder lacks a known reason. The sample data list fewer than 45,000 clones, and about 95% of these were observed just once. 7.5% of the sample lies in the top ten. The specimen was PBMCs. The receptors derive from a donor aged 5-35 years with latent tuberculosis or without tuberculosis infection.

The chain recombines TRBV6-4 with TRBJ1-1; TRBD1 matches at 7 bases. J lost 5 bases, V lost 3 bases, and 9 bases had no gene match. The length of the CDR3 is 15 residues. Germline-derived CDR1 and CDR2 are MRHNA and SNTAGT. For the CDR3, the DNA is TGTGCCAGCAGTGAACAGGGGTATGGAAAGACTGAAGCTTTCTTT. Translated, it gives CASSEQGYGKTEAFF.

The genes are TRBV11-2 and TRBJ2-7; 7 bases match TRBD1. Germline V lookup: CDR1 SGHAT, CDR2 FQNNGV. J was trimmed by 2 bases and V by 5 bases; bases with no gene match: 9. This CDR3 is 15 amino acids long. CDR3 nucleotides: TGTGCCAGCAGCCATTACAGGGGAACGGCCTACGAGCAGTACTTC. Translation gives CASSHYRGTAYEQYF.

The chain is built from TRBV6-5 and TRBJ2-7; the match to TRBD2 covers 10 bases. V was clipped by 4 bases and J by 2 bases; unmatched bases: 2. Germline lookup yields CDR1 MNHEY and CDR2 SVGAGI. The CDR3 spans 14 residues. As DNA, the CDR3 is TGTGCCAGCAGTTCCCTAGCGGGGGCCTACGAGCAGTACTTC. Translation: CASSSLAGAYEQYF.

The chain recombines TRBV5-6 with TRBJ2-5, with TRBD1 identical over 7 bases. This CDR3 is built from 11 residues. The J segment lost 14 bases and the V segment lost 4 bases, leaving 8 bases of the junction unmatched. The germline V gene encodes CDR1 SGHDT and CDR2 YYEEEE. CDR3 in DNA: TGTGCCAGCAGCATCGACAGGGCCTTCTACTTC. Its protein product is CASSIDRAFYF.

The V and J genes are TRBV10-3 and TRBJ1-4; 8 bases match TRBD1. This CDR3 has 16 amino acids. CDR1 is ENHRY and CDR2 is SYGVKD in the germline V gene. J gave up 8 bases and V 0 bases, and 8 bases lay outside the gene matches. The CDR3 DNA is TGTGCCATCAGTGAGTCGGGGACAGGACTGTCCGAAAAACTGTTTTTT. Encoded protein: CAISESGTGLSEKLFF.

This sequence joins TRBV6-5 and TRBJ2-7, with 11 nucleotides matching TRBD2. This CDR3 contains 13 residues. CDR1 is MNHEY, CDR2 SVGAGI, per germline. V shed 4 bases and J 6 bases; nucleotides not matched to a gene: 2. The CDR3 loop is CASSLAGGGEQYF. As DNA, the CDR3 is TGTGCCAGCAGTTTAGCGGGGGGGGGCGAGCAGTACTTC.

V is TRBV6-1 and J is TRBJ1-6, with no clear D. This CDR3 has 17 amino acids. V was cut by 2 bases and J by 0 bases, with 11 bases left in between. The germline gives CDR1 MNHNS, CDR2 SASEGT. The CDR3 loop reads CASSEHRGSSYNSPLHF. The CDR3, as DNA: TGTGCCAGCAGTGAACATCGGGGTAGCTCCTATAATTCACCCCTCCACTTT.

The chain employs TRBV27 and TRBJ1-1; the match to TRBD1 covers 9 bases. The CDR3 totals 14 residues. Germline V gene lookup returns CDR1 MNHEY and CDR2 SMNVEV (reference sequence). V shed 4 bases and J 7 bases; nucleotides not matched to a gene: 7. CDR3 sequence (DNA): TGTGCCAGCAGTTCCGAGACAGGGGGTAATGAAGCTTTCTTT. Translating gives CASSSETGGNEAFF.

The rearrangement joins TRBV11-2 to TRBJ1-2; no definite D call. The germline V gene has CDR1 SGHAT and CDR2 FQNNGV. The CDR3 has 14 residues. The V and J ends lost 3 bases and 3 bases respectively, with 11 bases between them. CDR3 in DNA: TGTGCCAGCAGCTTCCGACGGGGATACTATGGCTACACCTTC. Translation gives CASSFRRGYYGYTF.

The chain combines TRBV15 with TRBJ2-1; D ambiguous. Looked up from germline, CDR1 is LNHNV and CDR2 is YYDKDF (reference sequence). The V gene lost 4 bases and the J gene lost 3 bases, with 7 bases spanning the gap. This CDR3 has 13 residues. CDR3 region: CATSNIDYNEQFF. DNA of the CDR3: TGTGCCACCAGCAACATCGACTACAATGAGCAGTTCTTC.